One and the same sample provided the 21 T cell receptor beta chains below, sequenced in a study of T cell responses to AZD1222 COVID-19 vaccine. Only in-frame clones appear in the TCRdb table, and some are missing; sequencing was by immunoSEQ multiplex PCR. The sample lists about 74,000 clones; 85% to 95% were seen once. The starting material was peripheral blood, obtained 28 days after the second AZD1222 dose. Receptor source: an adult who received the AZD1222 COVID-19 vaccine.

This CDR3 is CASSRSIGTEQFF. CDR3 nucleotides: TGTGCCAGCAGCCGCTCAATAGGAACTGAGCAGTTCTTC. The J gene is TRBJ2-1, the V gene TRBV9; D remains unclear. V lost 4 bases and J 9 bases, leaving 14 bases between the germline ends. The CDR3 runs to 13 residues. The germline gives CDR1 SGDLS, CDR2 YYNGEE. Based on the CDR3 plus reference TRBV9 and TRBJ2-1, the full variable domain is DSGVTQTPKHLITATGQRVTLRCSPRSGDLSVYWYQQSLDQGLQFLIQYYNGEERAKGNILERFSAQQFPDLHSELNLSSLELGDSALYFCASSRSIGTEQFFGPGTRLTVL.

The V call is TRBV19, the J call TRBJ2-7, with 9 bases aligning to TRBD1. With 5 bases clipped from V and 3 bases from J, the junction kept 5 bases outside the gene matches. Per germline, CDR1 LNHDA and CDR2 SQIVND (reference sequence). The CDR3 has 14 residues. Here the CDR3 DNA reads TGTGCCAGTAGTGTACAGGGGGCGGTCTACGAGCAGTACTTC. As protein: CASSVQGAVYEQYF. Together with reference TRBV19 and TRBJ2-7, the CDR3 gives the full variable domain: DGGITQSPKYLFRKEGQNVTLSCEQNLNHDAMYWYRQDPGQGLRLIYYSQIVNDFQKGDIAEGYSVSREKKESFPLTVTSAQKNPTAFYLCASSVQGAVYEQYFGPGTRLTVT.

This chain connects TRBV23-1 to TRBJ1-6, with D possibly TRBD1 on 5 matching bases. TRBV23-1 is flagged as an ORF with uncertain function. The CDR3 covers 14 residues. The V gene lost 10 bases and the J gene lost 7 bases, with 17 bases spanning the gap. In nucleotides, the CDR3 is TGCGCCACTTGGAGTGACAGAGGAAATTCACCCCTCCACTTT. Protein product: CATWSDRGNSPLHF.

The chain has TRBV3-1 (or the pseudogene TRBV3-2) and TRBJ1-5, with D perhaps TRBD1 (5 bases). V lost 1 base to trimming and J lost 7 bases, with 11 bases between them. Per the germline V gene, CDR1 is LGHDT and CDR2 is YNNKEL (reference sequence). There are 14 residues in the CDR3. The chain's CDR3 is CASSQGGGDQPQHF. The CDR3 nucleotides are TGTGCCAGCAGCCAAGGGGGAGGGGACCAGCCCCAGCATTTT.

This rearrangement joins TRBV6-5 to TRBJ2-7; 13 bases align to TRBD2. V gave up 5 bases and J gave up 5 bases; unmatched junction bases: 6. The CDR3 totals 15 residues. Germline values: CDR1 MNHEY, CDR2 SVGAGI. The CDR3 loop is CASSPRTSGRHEQYF. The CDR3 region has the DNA TGTGCCAGCAGTCCCCGGACTAGCGGGAGACACGAGCAGTACTTC.

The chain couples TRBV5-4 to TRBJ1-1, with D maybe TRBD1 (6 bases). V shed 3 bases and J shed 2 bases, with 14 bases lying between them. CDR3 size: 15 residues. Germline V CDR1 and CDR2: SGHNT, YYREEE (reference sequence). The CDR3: CASSWVQGGNTEAFF. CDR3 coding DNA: TGTGCCAGCAGCTGGGTACAGGGAGGAAACACTGAAGCTTTCTTT. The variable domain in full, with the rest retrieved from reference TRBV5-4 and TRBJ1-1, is ETGVTQSPTHLIKTRGQQVTLRCSSQSGHNTVSWYQQALGQGPQFIFQYYREEENGRGNFPPRFSGLQFPNYSSELNVNALELDDSALYLCASSWVQGGNTEAFFGQGTRLTVV.

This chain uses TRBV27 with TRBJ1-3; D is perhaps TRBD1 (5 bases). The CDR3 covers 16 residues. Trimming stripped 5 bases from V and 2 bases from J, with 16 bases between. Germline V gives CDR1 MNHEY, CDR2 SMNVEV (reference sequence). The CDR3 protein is CASSERQHNTGNTIYF. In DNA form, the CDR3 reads TGTGCCAGCAGTGAACGACAGCATAATACTGGAAACACCATATATTTT.

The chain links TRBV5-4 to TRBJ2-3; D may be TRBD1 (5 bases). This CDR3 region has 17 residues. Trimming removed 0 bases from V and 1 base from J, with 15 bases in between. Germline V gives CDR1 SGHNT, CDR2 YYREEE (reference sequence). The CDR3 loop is CASSLGGAALRTDTQYF. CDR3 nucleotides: TGTGCCAGCAGCTTGGGGGGCGCGGCGTTACGCACAGATACGCAGTATTTT.

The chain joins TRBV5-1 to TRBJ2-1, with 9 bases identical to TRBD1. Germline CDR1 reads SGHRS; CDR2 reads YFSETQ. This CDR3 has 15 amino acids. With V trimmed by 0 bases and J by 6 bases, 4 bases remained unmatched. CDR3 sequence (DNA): TGCGCCAGCAGCTTGGGACAGGGGGGCGGCAATGAGCAGTTCTTC. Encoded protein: CASSLGQGGGNEQFF.

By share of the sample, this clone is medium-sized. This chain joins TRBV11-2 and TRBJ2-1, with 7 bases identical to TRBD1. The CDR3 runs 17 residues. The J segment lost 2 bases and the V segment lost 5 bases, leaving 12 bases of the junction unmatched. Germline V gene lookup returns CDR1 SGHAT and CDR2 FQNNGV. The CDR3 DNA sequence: TGTGCCAGCAGCGAGAATTTACAGGGGAGTACCTACAATGAGCAGTTCTTC. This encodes CASSENLQGSTYNEQFF.

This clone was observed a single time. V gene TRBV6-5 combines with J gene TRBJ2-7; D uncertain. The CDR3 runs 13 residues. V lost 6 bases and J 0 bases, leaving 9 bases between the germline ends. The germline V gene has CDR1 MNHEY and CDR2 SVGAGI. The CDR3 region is CASSGPNSYEQYF. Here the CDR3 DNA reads TGTGCCAGCAGCGGACCTAACTCCTACGAGCAGTACTTC.

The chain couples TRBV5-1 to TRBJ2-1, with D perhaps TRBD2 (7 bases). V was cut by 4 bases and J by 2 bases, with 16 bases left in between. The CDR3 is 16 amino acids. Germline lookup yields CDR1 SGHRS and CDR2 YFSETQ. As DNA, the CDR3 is TGCGCCAGCAGCCCGGTTTCGGGGGGCCCCTACAATGAGCAGTTCTTC. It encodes CASSPVSGGPYNEQFF.

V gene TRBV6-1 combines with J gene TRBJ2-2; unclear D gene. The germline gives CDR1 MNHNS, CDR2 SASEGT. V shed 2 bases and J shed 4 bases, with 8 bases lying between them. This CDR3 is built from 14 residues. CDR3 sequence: CASSETHVTGELFF. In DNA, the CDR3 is TGTGCCAGCAGTGAAACCCACGTCACCGGGGAGCTGTTTTTT.

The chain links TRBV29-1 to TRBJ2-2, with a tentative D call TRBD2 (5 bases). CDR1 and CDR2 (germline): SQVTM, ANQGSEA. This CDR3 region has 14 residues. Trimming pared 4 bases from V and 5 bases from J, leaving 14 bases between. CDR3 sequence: CSVALLLETGELFF. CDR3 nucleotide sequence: TGCAGCGTTGCCCTTTTACTAGAGACCGGGGAGCTGTTTTTT.

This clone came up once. CDR3 region: CASATSGASEQFF. The CDR3 DNA reads as TGTGCCAGCGCGACTAGCGGAGCAAGTGAGCAGTTCTTC. The chain is built from TRBV11-3 and TRBJ2-1; 9 bases align to TRBD2. With V trimmed by 8 bases and J by 9 bases, 8 bases remained unmatched. The CDR3 has 13 amino acids. The V gene's germline CDR1 is SGHNT and CDR2 YENEEA.

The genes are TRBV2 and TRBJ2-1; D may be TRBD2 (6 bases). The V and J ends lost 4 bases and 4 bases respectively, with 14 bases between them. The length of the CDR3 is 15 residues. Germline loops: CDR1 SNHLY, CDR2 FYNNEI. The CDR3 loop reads CASSGAGGAYNEQFF. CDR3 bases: TGTGCCAGCAGTGGGGCAGGAGGGGCTTACAATGAGCAGTTCTTC.

The CDR3 here is CASSFGGRNYLSPGYNEQFF. The CDR3 region has the DNA TGTGCCAGCAGCTTTGGTGGGAGGAACTACCTCAGTCCCGGCTACAATGAGCAGTTCTTC. The rearrangement joins TRBV7-8 to TRBJ2-1; a weak D match, TRBD2 (6 bases). With 3 bases removed from V and 3 bases from J, the gap between germline ends came to 27 bases. This CDR3 region has 20 residues. Germline V gene data show CDR1 as SGHVS and CDR2 as FQNEAQ.

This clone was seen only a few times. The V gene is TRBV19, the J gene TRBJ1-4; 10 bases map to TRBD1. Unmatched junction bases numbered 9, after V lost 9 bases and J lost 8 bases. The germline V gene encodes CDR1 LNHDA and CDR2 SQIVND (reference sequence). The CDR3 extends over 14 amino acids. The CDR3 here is CASERGTGDEKLFF. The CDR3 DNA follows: TGTGCCAGCGAGAGGGGGACAGGGGACGAAAAACTGTTTTTT.

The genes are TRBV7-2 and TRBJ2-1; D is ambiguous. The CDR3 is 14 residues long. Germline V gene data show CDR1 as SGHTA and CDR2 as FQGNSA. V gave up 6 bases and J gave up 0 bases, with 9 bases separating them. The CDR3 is CASRSPSSYNEQFF. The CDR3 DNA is TGTGCCAGCAGAAGCCCTAGCTCCTACAATGAGCAGTTCTTC.

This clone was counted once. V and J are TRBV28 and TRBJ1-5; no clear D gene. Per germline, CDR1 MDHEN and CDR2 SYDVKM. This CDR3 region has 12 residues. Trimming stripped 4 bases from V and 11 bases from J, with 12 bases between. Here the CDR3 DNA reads TGTGCCAGCAGTTCTGGCACCCTGTCCCAGCATTTT. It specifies CASSSGTLSQHF.

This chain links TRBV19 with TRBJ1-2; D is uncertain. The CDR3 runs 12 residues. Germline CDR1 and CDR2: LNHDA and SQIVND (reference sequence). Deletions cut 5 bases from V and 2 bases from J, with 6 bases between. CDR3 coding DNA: TGTGCCAGTAGTCAGGAGAACTATGGCTACACCTTC. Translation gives CASSQENYGYTF.